Below are 31 T cell receptor beta chains sequenced from a single sample in a study of OX40 agonist ivuxolimab in advanced cancers. Sequenced by immunoSEQ multiplex PCR; TCRdb stores in-frame clones only, minus some. Among about 98,000 clones, roughly nine tenths were seen once, and the ten largest hold over 0.65%. The sample was CD4+ or CD8+ T cells sorted from blood, taken in a trial of the OX40 agonist ivuxolimab. These TCRs come from an adult with an advanced solid tumor such as melanoma, head and neck, liver or kidney cancer.

The chain uses TRBV12-5 and TRBJ1-1; the match to TRBD1 covers 10 bases. The CDR3 covers 19 residues. V lost 4 bases and J lost 0; bases outside the gene matches: 14. The germline V gene has CDR1 LGHNT and CDR2 FRNRAP. The CDR3 loop is CASGSRLSGTGDLNTEAFF. The CDR3 DNA reads as TGTGCTAGTGGTTCGAGACTTTCCGGGACAGGGGATCTGAACACTGAAGCTTTCTTT.

The V and J genes are TRBV30 and TRBJ2-3; D not certain. The CDR3 contains 11 residues. Trimming pared 5 bases from V and 6 bases from J, leaving 9 bases between. From germline, CDR1 is GTSNPN and CDR2 SVGIG (reference sequence). DNA of the CDR3: TGTGCCTGGTCAACGCGGGATACGCAGTATTTT. Protein: CAWSTRDTQYF.

The chain couples TRBV30 to TRBJ2-3; TRBD2 agrees at 10 bases. This CDR3 is built from 14 residues. J was trimmed by 4 bases and V by 6 bases; bases with no gene match: 7. CDR1 and CDR2 from the germline V gene are GTSNPN and SVGIG (reference sequence). The CDR3 spells CACTAGTSADTQYF. The CDR3 nucleotides read TGTGCCTGCACTGCCGGGACTAGCGCAGATACGCAGTATTTT.

CDR3 protein: CASSPSGRSYTQYF. DNA of the CDR3: TGTGCCAGCAGTCCTAGCGGGAGGTCCTATACGCAGTATTTT. This rearrangement joins TRBV7-9 to TRBJ2-3, with 11 bases matching TRBD2. This CDR3 contains 14 residues. CDR1 SEHNR and CDR2 FQNEAQ come from the germline V gene (reference sequence). V was clipped by 6 bases and J by 7 bases; unmatched bases: 6.

CDR3 DNA: TGTGCCAGCAGACCCGGGACAGGGCAATATGGCTACACCTTC. Its translation is CASRPGTGQYGYTF. The V gene is TRBV6-6, the J gene TRBJ1-2, with 9 bases matching TRBD1. The CDR3 sequence is 14 residues long. Germline lookup yields CDR1 MNHNY and CDR2 SVGAGI (reference sequence). With 6 bases clipped from V and 5 bases from J, the junction kept 7 bases outside the gene matches.

The genes are TRBV7-9 and TRBJ1-2; 7 nucleotides align to TRBD1. The CDR3 sequence is 13 residues long. Germline V CDR1 and CDR2: SEHNR, FQNEAQ (reference sequence). After removal of 5 bases from V and 8 bases from J, the junction contained 8 bases not matched to a gene. The CDR3 region is CASSPQGLSGYTF. CDR3 in DNA: TGTGCCAGCAGCCCACAGGGGCTGAGCGGCTACACCTTC.

CDR3 sequence (DNA): TGCGCCACCCCGTCGTCCCGGAGGGGAGATACGCAGTATTTT. Protein sequence: CATPSSRRGDTQYF. The chain links TRBV10-1 to TRBJ2-3; TRBD2 is a possible D gene (6 bases). The V end lost 10 bases, the J end lost 5 bases, and 19 bases lay between the germline ends. CDR3 length: 14 residues. CDR1 and CDR2 from the germline V gene are WNHNN and SYGVQD (reference sequence).

This chain joins TRBV6-6 and TRBJ1-5, with D unresolved. The CDR3 runs to 13 residues. Germline values: CDR1 MNHNY, CDR2 SVGAGI (reference sequence). Trimming shortened V by 10 bases and J by 0 bases, and 10 bases separated the two germline ends. The CDR3 DNA is TGTGCCATCGCTGCCCATAGCAATCAGCCCCAGCATTTT. It specifies CAIAAHSNQPQHF.

The chain joins TRBV18 to TRBJ1-2, with 7 bases lining up with TRBD1. The CDR3 spans 13 residues. The germline V gene has CDR1 KGHSH and CDR2 LQKENI. The J segment lost 7 bases and the V segment lost 4 bases, leaving 6 bases of the junction unmatched. CDR3 DNA: TGTGCCAGCTCACAAGGACAGGAGGCTGGCTACACCTTC. This sequence encodes CASSQGQEAGYTF. The variable domain in full, with the rest retrieved from reference TRBV18 and TRBJ1-2, is NAGVMQNPRHLVRRRGQEARLRCSPMKGHSHVYWYRQLPEEGLKFMVYLQKENIIDESGMPKERFSAEFPKEGPSILRIQQVVRGDSAAYFCASSQGQEAGYTFGSGTRLTVV.

This chain connects TRBV6-5 to TRBJ1-1; the D is unclear. CDR3 length equals 13 residues. V lost 6 bases and J lost 1, with 9 bases in between. Germline V gene lookup returns CDR1 MNHEY and CDR2 SVGAGI. The CDR3 sequence is CASRSQANTEAFF. The CDR3 region has the DNA TGTGCCAGCAGGTCTCAGGCGAACACTGAAGCTTTCTTT.

The J gene is TRBJ2-2, the V gene TRBV6-5; D possibly corresponds to TRBD2 (5 bases). V was clipped by 3 bases and J by 4 bases, with 12 bases between them. The CDR3 totals 15 residues. Looked up from germline, CDR1 is MNHEY and CDR2 is SVGAGI. The CDR3 is CASSYRRFGTGELFF. CDR3 in DNA: TGTGCCAGCAGTTATCGGAGGTTTGGCACCGGGGAGCTGTTTTTT.

This CDR3 is CASSERGSSYEQYF. The CDR3 DNA follows: TGTGCCAGCAGTGAACGTGGCAGTTCCTACGAGCAGTACTTC. The chain links TRBV6-1 to TRBJ2-7; D call uncertain. V was pared by 2 bases and J by 1 base, with 9 bases between. Germline CDR1 MNHNS, CDR2 SASEGT. This CDR3 is 14 amino acids long.

This rearrangement joins TRBV5-5 to TRBJ1-5; D remains unclear. CDR3 length: 14 amino acids. Germline loops: CDR1 SGHKS, CDR2 YYEKEE (reference sequence). The ends were cut back, 3 bases at V and 1 base at J, with 8 bases in the middle. The CDR3 DNA sequence: TGTGCCAGCAGCTCCGTGACAAGCAATCAGCCCCAGCATTTT. It translates to CASSSVTSNQPQHF.

V is TRBV7-9 and J is TRBJ2-1; no definite D call. Germline V gene lookup returns CDR1 SEHNR and CDR2 FQNEAQ (reference sequence). Trimming left V 5 bases short and J 8 bases short, with 10 bases between. The CDR3 has 12 amino acids. The CDR3 region has the DNA TGTGCCAGCAGCCCGGCTGGCGATGAGCAGTTCTTC. This gives the protein CASSPAGDEQFF.

This chain links TRBV7-2 with TRBJ2-1; TRBD2 aligns across 12 bases. The CDR3 length is 16 residues. V shed 5 bases, J shed 6 bases, and the junction held 8 bases outside the gene matches. CDR1 and CDR2 (germline): SGHTA, FQGNSA. The CDR3 region is CASSGGASGRVNEQFF. The CDR3 bases are TGTGCCAGCAGCGGGGGGGCTAGCGGGAGGGTCAATGAGCAGTTCTTC.

V usage is TRBV28 and J usage is TRBJ1-2, with a possible D match to TRBD1 (5 bases). The V end lost 5 bases, the J end lost 0 bases, and 13 bases lay between the germline ends. The CDR3 has 15 residues. From germline, CDR1 is MDHEN and CDR2 SYDVKM. The chain's CDR3 is CASSPGDGTNYGYTF. DNA of the CDR3: TGTGCCAGCAGTCCCGGGGACGGAACTAACTATGGCTACACCTTC.

The rearrangement uses TRBV6-5 and TRBJ1-3, with TRBD1 as a possible D gene (6 bases). Germline loops: CDR1 MNHEY, CDR2 SVGAGI. The CDR3 is 14 amino acids. V lost 6 bases, J lost 0 bases, and 9 bases lay in between. CDR3 bases: TGTGCCAGCAGCACGACAGGCTCTGGAAACACCATATATTTT. The encoded protein is CASSTTGSGNTIYF.

J is TRBJ2-7 and V is TRBV30; 9 nucleotides align to TRBD1. After removal of 5 bases from V and 0 bases from J, the junction contained 5 bases not matched to a gene. CDR3 length equals 14 residues. In germline, CDR1 is GTSNPN, CDR2 SVGIG (reference sequence). The CDR3 protein is CAWGTGLSSYEQYF. The DNA of the CDR3 is TGTGCCTGGGGGACAGGGCTCAGCTCCTACGAGCAGTACTTC.

The rearrangement links TRBV5-5 to TRBJ2-6, with unresolved D. Trimming removed 5 bases from V and 0 bases from J, with 6 bases in between. Germline CDR1 and CDR2: SGHKS and YYEKEE (reference sequence). The CDR3 is 14 residues long. This CDR3 reads CASRTASGANVLTF. CDR3 sequence (DNA): TGTGCCAGCAGAACAGCCTCTGGGGCCAACGTCCTGACTTTC.

This clone was observed once. The chain has TRBV29-1 and TRBJ1-1; D gene uncertain. The CDR3 length is 12 residues. Germline values: CDR1 SQVTM, CDR2 ANQGSEA. The V gene lost 4 bases and the J gene lost 0 bases, with 6 bases spanning the gap. CDR3 amino acids: CSVGHMNTEAFF. DNA of the CDR3: TGCAGCGTTGGCCATATGAACACTGAAGCTTTCTTT.

This CDR3 reads CASSSQRQIQETQYF. The DNA for the CDR3 is TGCGCCAGCAGCTCCCAAAGACAGATCCAAGAGACCCAGTACTTC. The V gene is TRBV5-1, the J gene TRBJ2-5; tentatively, D is TRBD1 (5 bases). Germline CDR1 reads SGHRS; CDR2 reads YFSETQ. The V and J ends lost 3 bases and 1 base respectively, with 13 bases between them. The CDR3 consists of 15 residues.

This clone was seen a handful of times. V is TRBV30 and J is TRBJ1-5, with D maybe TRBD1 (5 bases). Trimming stripped 2 bases from V and 3 bases from J, with 11 bases between. CDR3 length: 14 amino acids. From germline, CDR1 is GTSNPN and CDR2 SVGIG (reference sequence). CDR3 protein: CAWSLGAANQPQHF. The CDR3 DNA reads as TGTGCCTGGAGTCTAGGGGCGGCCAATCAGCCCCAGCATTTT.

The J gene is TRBJ2-3, the V gene TRBV7-2; D gene uncertain. Trimming left V 3 bases short and J 4 bases short, with 8 bases between. The CDR3 is 13 amino acids. Per the germline V gene, CDR1 is SGHTA and CDR2 is FQGNSA. The DNA for the CDR3 is TGTGCCAGCAGCTTCCCAGGATCAGATACGCAGTATTTT. This translates into CASSFPGSDTQYF.

This chain connects TRBV7-2 to TRBJ1-2; possibly TRBD1 for D (5 bases). V was clipped by 5 bases and J by 6 bases, with 22 bases between them. The CDR3 extends over 16 amino acids. Germline CDR1 SGHTA, CDR2 FQGNSA. CDR3 DNA sequence: TGTGCCAGCAGCGGAGCCGGGACGGGACTATTGGATGGCTACACCTTC. Protein product: CASSGAGTGLLDGYTF.

Comment on this clone: The junction departs from germline at one end; a sequencing error may be responsible. The CDR3 coding sequence is TGTGCTAGCAGCCTGGACAGTTTCGGGGAGCTGTTTTTT. Protein product: CASSLDSFGELFF. V and J are TRBV7-7 and TRBJ2-2; TRBD1 is a possible D gene (6 bases). Germline V gives CDR1 SSHAT, CDR2 FNYEAQ (reference sequence). This CDR3 is built from 13 residues.

The chain joins TRBV27 to TRBJ2-7, with 10 bases identical to TRBD2. Trimming removed 5 bases from V and 6 bases from J; junction bases left unmatched: 4. Germline CDR1 MNHEY, CDR2 SMNVEV (reference sequence). This CDR3 has 13 residues. The DNA of the CDR3 is TGTGCCAGCAGTCGAAGCGGGAGGGCCGAGCAGTACTTC. Translated: CASSRSGRAEQYF.

V gene TRBV5-1 combines with J gene TRBJ2-2; the match to TRBD2 covers 9 bases. CDR1 and CDR2 (germline): SGHRS, YFSETQ. The CDR3 has 16 amino acids. V lost 6 bases, J lost 1 base, and 7 bases stayed unmatched. DNA of the CDR3: TGCGCCAGCACGTCGGGACTAGCTATGAACACCGGGGAGCTGTTTTTT. Residues: CASTSGLAMNTGELFF.

There are a few counts of this clone. CDR3 DNA sequence: TGTGCCATCAGTGATTTCTCGGGAGGGGCAGATACGCAGTATTTT. It codes for CAISDFSGGADTQYF. The rearrangement joins TRBV10-3 to TRBJ2-3; 8 bases line up with TRBD2. CDR1 ENHRY and CDR2 SYGVKD come from the germline V gene. The CDR3 has 15 amino acids. Germline trimming cut 3 bases from V and 4 bases from J; bases unmatched to any gene: 6.

The rearrangement joins TRBV19 to TRBJ2-3; 9 bases align to TRBD2. The CDR3 spans 17 residues. Germline assignment: CDR1 LNHDA and CDR2 SQIVND (reference sequence). J was trimmed by 4 bases and V by 4 bases; bases with no gene match: 12. CDR3 coding DNA: TGTGCCAGTAGTAGCGACCTGTTAGCGGGGGTGGCAGATACGCAGTATTTT. It codes for CASSSDLLAGVADTQYF. Filled out from reference TRBV19 and TRBJ2-3, the complete variable domain reads DGGITQSPKYLFRKEGQNVTLSCEQNLNHDAMYWYRQDPGQGLRLIYYSQIVNDFQKGDIAEGYSVSREKKESFPLTVTSAQKNPTAFYLCASSSDLLAGVADTQYFGPGTRLTVL.

The rearrangement uses TRBV5-6 and TRBJ2-3; 11 nucleotides agree with TRBD2. The CDR3 totals 16 residues. J lost 2 bases, V lost 4 bases, and 6 bases had no gene match. Looked up from germline, CDR1 is SGHDT and CDR2 is YYEEEE. The CDR3 DNA follows: TGTGCCAGCAGCCAACTGACTAGCGGGAACACAGATACGCAGTATTTT. Its translation: CASSQLTSGNTDTQYF.

The gene calls are TRBV5-4 and TRBJ2-3; 8 positions agree with TRBD2. CDR3 size: 15 residues. Trimming took 8 bases from V and 1 from J; bases not matched to a gene: 9. From germline, CDR1 is SGHNT and CDR2 YYREEE (reference sequence). The CDR3 region is CASSTGGLGTDTQYF. CDR3 bases: TGTGCCAGTTCCACGGGGGGGCTTGGCACAGATACGCAGTATTTT.